These T cell receptor beta chains were read from a single sample in a study of cytomegalovirus exposure and HLA in healthy donors. Profiling relied on immunoSEQ multiplex PCR, and the TCRdb table lists in-frame clones only, not all of them. Here the sample spans approximately 140,000 clones, 70% to 80% being singletons. Sequenced input: PBMCs. These receptors were obtained from a woman aged 40 to 50 in good health and CMV-seropositive. Each CDR3 is given with its conserved first and last residue. Each record gives: J gene, clone size, V gene, D gene, CDR3 DNA, CDR3 protein. A D gene is named only where the DNA matches it firmly. Clone size is given for some rows only: seen once, a few or many times, or a class if the clone is expanded.

J: TRBJ1-5
size: .
V: TRBV7-9
D: .
DNA: TGTGCCAGCAGCTTTCCGGGACATAGAGCTAGGGGCAATCAGCCCCAGCATTTT
CDR3: CASSFPGHRARGNQPQHF

J: TRBJ2-1
size: .
V: TRBV29-1
D: .
DNA: TGCAGCGCCGATACCCAGGGAGGAGAGCAGTTCTTC
CDR3: CSADTQGGEQFF

J: TRBJ1-1
size: .
V: TRBV7-2
D: .
DNA: TGTGCCAGCAGCTTAGTGACTAACACTGAAGCTTTCTTT
CDR3: CASSLVTNTEAFF

J: TRBJ2-1
size: .
V: TRBV11-3
D: .
DNA: TGTGCCAGCAGCTTGAACTACTACAATGAGCAGTTCTTC
CDR3: CASSLNYYNEQFF

J: TRBJ1-1
size: .
V: TRBV7-9
D: .
DNA: TGTTCCAGCAGCTTAACTGGGGGGGGTACTGAAGCTTTCTTT
CDR3: CSSSLTGGGTEAFF

J: TRBJ2-1
size: .
V: TRBV11-3
D: TRBD1
DNA: TGTGCCAGCAGCTTAGAGGTTGGCCGACAGGGGGGTGAGCAGTTCTTC
CDR3: CASSLEVGRQGGEQFF

J: TRBJ2-1
size: .
V: TRBV9
D: TRBD2
DNA: TGTGCCAGCAGCGTATCGGGACTAGCGGCGTATCCTGAGCAGTTCTTC
CDR3: CASSVSGLAAYPEQFF

J: TRBJ1-1
size: .
V: TRBV7-2
D: .
DNA: TGTGCCAGCAGCCCCCCGGGCACTGAAGCTTTCTTT
CDR3: CASSPPGTEAFF

J: TRBJ1-4
size: many
V: TRBV5-1
D: .
DNA: TGCGCCAGCAGCCAACCCCGGGAGGGTGAAAAACTGTTTTTT
CDR3: CASSQPREGEKLFF

J: TRBJ2-1
size: .
V: TRBV6-1
D: TRBD2
DNA: TGTGCCAGCAGTGAACGGGGTAGCGGGAGGGCCTATGAGCAGTTCTTC
CDR3: CASSERGSGRAYEQFF

J: TRBJ2-5
size: .
V: TRBV7-9
D: TRBD2
DNA: TGTGCCAGCGGGGGAGGGCTAGCGGAGACCCAGTACTTC
CDR3: CASGGGLAETQYF

J: TRBJ1-1
size: .
V: TRBV18
D: TRBD1
DNA: TGTGCCAGCTCACAAGGCAGGGGGGACCCTATGAACACTGAAGCTTTCTTT
CDR3: CASSQGRGDPMNTEAFF

J: TRBJ2-1
size: .
V: TRBV6-1
D: .
DNA: TGTGCCAGCAGTGAAGACGGGACTTCCTACAATGAGCAGTTCTTC
CDR3: CASSEDGTSYNEQFF

J: TRBJ2-1
size: .
V: TRBV30
D: .
DNA: TGTGCCTGGAGTCCAGGCAATGAGCAGTTCTTC
CDR3: CAWSPGNEQFF

J: TRBJ2-7
size: once
V: TRBV10-3
D: TRBD1
DNA: TGTGCCATCAGTGGCGGGACAGGACTTGGGTCCTACGAGCAGTACTTC
CDR3: CAISGGTGLGSYEQYF

J: TRBJ2-3
size: .
V: TRBV4-3
D: .
DNA: TGCGCCAGCAGCCCAACAGCTACTAGCCCCCCAGATACGCAGTATTTT
CDR3: CASSPTATSPPDTQYF

J: TRBJ2-7
size: .
V: TRBV6-1
D: TRBD2
DNA: TGTGCCAGCAGCCTGAGACTAGCGGAAATCGAGCAGTACTTC
CDR3: CASSLRLAEIEQYF

J: TRBJ1-1
size: few
V: TRBV28
D: TRBD1
DNA: TGTGCCAGTGAGGGACAGCAACGTAAAGCTTTCTTT
CDR3: CASEGQQRKAFF

J: TRBJ1-1
size: .
V: TRBV4-1
D: .
DNA: TGCGCCAGCAGCCCCAAGAGGGGGGGTGGTAACACTGAAGCTTTCTTT
CDR3: CASSPKRGGGNTEAFF

J: TRBJ2-1
size: .
V: TRBV7-5
D: .
DNA: TGTGCCAGAAGTTGTAGCGGGAGGGCCCCCAATGAGCAGTTCTTC
CDR3: CARSCSGRAPNEQFF

J: TRBJ1-6
size: once
V: TRBV4-2
D: TRBD1
DNA: TGTGCCAGCAGGGGGGTCGGACAGGGGATAAGGTCACCCCTCCACTTT
CDR3: CASRGVGQGIRSPLHF

J: TRBJ2-3
size: .
V: TRBV10-3
D: TRBD2
DNA: TGTGCCATCAGTGATGGGACAGGACTAGCGGGATTCTCGGATACGCAGTATTTT
CDR3: CAISDGTGLAGFSDTQYF

J: TRBJ2-7
size: .
V: TRBV25-1
D: .
DNA: TGTGCCAGTTCAGGGTGGGACGAGCAGTACTTC
CDR3: CASSGWDEQYF

J: TRBJ2-5
size: .
V: TRBV11-2
D: TRBD2
DNA: TGTGCCAGCAGTTTCACGGGGGAGGGAGTAAAGACCCAGTACTTC
CDR3: CASSFTGEGVKTQYF

J: TRBJ2-5
size: .
V: TRBV6-4
D: TRBD2
DNA: TGTGCCAGCAGTGAAGACGGGAGGGGGACCCAGTACTTC
CDR3: CASSEDGRGTQYF

J: TRBJ1-1
size: .
V: TRBV6-5
D: .
DNA: TGTGCCAGCAGTTACTTTGTGGGGGCCACTGAAGCTTTCTTT
CDR3: CASSYFVGATEAFF

J: TRBJ2-2
size: .
V: TRBV11-1
D: TRBD2
DNA: TGTGCCAGCAGCAATGGACTAGCGGGAGTGAGCACCGGGGAGCTGTTTTTT
CDR3: CASSNGLAGVSTGELFF

J: TRBJ2-3
size: .
V: TRBV5-4
D: .
DNA: TGTGCCAGCAGCAATTCAATCCACACAGATACGCAGTATTTT
CDR3: CASSNSIHTDTQYF

J: TRBJ1-2
size: .
V: TRBV18
D: .
DNA: TGTGCCAGCTCACCGGTCGGACAGCAAGCTAACTATGGCTACACCTTC
CDR3: CASSPVGQQANYGYTF

J: TRBJ2-1
size: .
V: TRBV10-3
D: TRBD2
DNA: TGTGCCATCAGTGATGGGGGGGGAGGGGAGGTCTCCCGAAATGAGCAGTTCTTC
CDR3: CAISDGGGGEVSRNEQFF

J: TRBJ1-3
size: .
V: TRBV5-1
D: .
DNA: TGCGCCAGCAGGTCGGGGACTGAAAACACCATATATTTT
CDR3: CASRSGTENTIYF

J: TRBJ1-5
size: once
V: TRBV15
D: TRBD1
DNA: TGTGCCACCAGCAGAGGCCCCGGACAGGCTAGGGCTCAGCCCCAGCATTTT
CDR3: CATSRGPGQARAQPQHF

J: TRBJ2-7
size: .
V: TRBV7-9
D: TRBD1
DNA: TGTGCCAGCAGCTCAACCAGCAGGGGGAAGAACGAGCAGTACTTC
CDR3: CASSSTSRGKNEQYF

J: TRBJ1-3
size: .
V: TRBV13
D: TRBD1
DNA: TGTGCCAGCAGCACCGCAGGGGGTGGAGGAAACACCATATATTTT
CDR3: CASSTAGGGGNTIYF

J: TRBJ2-7
size: .
V: TRBV6-1
D: .
DNA: TGTGCCAGCAGTGGGGGGGTCTACGAGCAGTACTTC
CDR3: CASSGGVYEQYF

J: TRBJ2-4
size: .
V: TRBV7-9
D: .
DNA: TGTGCCAGCAGCCCCGGGGGGGGACGGGACAGCAAAAACATTCAGTACTTC
CDR3: CASSPGGGRDSKNIQYF

J: TRBJ2-7
size: .
V: TRBV5-7
D: .
DNA: TGTGCCAGCAGCCCTCGGACAGATTACTACGAGCAGTACTTC
CDR3: CASSPRTDYYEQYF

J: TRBJ1-2
size: .
V: TRBV11-3
D: .
DNA: TGTGCCAGCAGTCCCTCCGGAGGGGAGAACTATGGCTACACCTTC
CDR3: CASSPSGGENYGYTF

J: TRBJ2-5
size: .
V: TRBV7-9
D: .
DNA: TGTGCCAGCAGCCCTCAGGGGGGATCACAAGAGACCCAGTACTTC
CDR3: CASSPQGGSQETQYF

J: TRBJ2-3
size: .
V: TRBV27
D: TRBD2
DNA: TGTGCCAGCAGTTTATCTTTCCTAGCGGGAGCACGTTACGCAGATACGCAGTATTTT
CDR3: CASSLSFLAGARYADTQYF

J: TRBJ2-3
size: .
V: TRBV9
D: TRBD2
DNA: TGTGCCAGCAGTTCGGGAGGTGGCACAGATACGCAGTATTTT
CDR3: CASSSGGGTDTQYF

J: TRBJ2-4
size: .
V: TRBV28
D: .
DNA: TGTGCCAGCAGCCCCAAGTCAGCGGTAGCCAAAAACATTCAGTACTTC
CDR3: CASSPKSAVAKNIQYF

J: TRBJ1-3
size: .
V: TRBV9
D: TRBD1
DNA: TGTGCCAGCAGCGTAGAAGGACAGGGGGCTGGAAACACCATATATTTT
CDR3: CASSVEGQGAGNTIYF

J: TRBJ2-5
size: .
V: TRBV5-1
D: TRBD2
DNA: TGCGCCAGCAGCCAGGGACTAGCGGGTATCCAAGAGACCCAGTACTTC
CDR3: CASSQGLAGIQETQYF

J: TRBJ2-3
size: .
V: TRBV6-1
D: .
DNA: TGTGCCAGCAGTACAAGACTGGTAGATACGCAGTATTTT
CDR3: CASSTRLVDTQYF

J: TRBJ1-2
size: .
V: TRBV28
D: TRBD1
DNA: TGTGCCATTCCGACCGGGACAGGGGGCCTCTATGGCTACACCTTC
CDR3: CAIPTGTGGLYGYTF

J: TRBJ1-2
size: .
V: TRBV19
D: .
DNA: TGTGCCAGTAGTATAGACCCCCTCCGGGAGGGGGACCATCGATATGGCTACACCTTC
CDR3: CASSIDPLREGDHRYGYTF

J: TRBJ2-5
size: .
V: TRBV5-1
D: TRBD2
DNA: TGCGCCAGCAGCTTGTGGGGTACTAGCGGGCAAGAGACCCAGTACTTC
CDR3: CASSLWGTSGQETQYF